These 25 T cell receptor beta chains share one sample of origin, sequenced in a study of CD8 T cells in Susac syndrome. The authors reverse transcribed roughly 0.5 to 1 ug RNA with random hexamers. TCRdb reprocessed the immunoSEQ multiplex PCR reads via MiXCR and lists one record per CDR3 protein. The sample has under 200,000 distinct CDR3 sequences; about 91% are singletons. The sequenced sample was CD4+ T cells from PBMCs. These receptors originate from a human donor with Susac syndrome.

The chain is built from TRBV3-1 and TRBJ1-1; unclear D gene. The germline V gene has CDR1 LGHDT and CDR2 YNNKEL (reference sequence). The CDR3 has 14 amino acids. Trimming cost V 1 base and J 0 bases, with 6 bases left between them. CDR3 in amino acids: CASSQGEVNTEAFF. CDR3 in DNA: TGTGCCAGCAGCCAAGGGGAAGTGAACACTGAAGCTTTCTTT.

The chain has TRBV20-1 and TRBJ1-1; D possibly corresponds to TRBD1 (6 bases). This CDR3 is built from 13 residues. Between the trimmed V and J ends, which lost 6 bases and 9 bases, there was a span of 20 bases. Germline loops: CDR1 DFQATT, CDR2 SNEGSKA (reference sequence). CDR3 protein: CSALGQPRSQAFF. Here the CDR3 DNA reads TGCAGTGCACTCGGACAGCCGAGGTCACAAGCTTTCTTT.

The chain employs TRBV9 and TRBJ2-7; D gene unclear. Deletions cut 2 bases from V and 5 bases from J, with 14 bases between. The V gene's germline CDR1 is SGDLS and CDR2 YYNGEE. CDR3 length: 14 amino acids. The CDR3 reads CASSVGSDPNEQYF. The CDR3 DNA follows: TGTGCCAGCAGCGTGGGGTCAGACCCCAACGAGCAGTACTTC.

V is TRBV7-8 and J is TRBJ1-1; unclear D gene. The CDR3 has 13 amino acids. Trimming took off 10 bases at V and 0 bases at J, with 12 bases between the two ends. Germline lookup yields CDR1 SGHVS and CDR2 FQNEAQ. The CDR3 spells CANQRMMNTEAFF. Here the CDR3 DNA reads TGTGCCAACCAAAGGATGATGAACACTGAAGCTTTCTTT.

This chain joins TRBV15 and TRBJ1-3; tentatively, D is TRBD1 (6 bases). Trimming took off 0 bases at V and 4 bases at J, with 10 bases between the two ends. CDR3 length equals 15 residues. From germline, CDR1 is LNHNV and CDR2 YYDKDF (reference sequence). This CDR3 reads CATSRDPGAGNTIYF. CDR3 nucleotides: TGTGCCACCAGCAGAGATCCGGGGGCCGGAAACACCATATATTTT.

This rearrangement joins TRBV7-9 to TRBJ1-1; D unresolved. The CDR3 spans 12 residues. Trimming stripped 5 bases from V and 11 bases from J, with 15 bases between. Germline V gene lookup returns CDR1 SEHNR and CDR2 FQNEAQ (reference sequence). CDR3 in amino acids: CASSPGPGTAFF. The CDR3 DNA reads TGTGCCAGCAGCCCCGGCCCGGGCACGGCTTTCTTT.

This chain uses TRBV4-2 with TRBJ2-3, with a weak D call TRBD1 (6 bases). The CDR3 consists of 15 residues. CDR1 is LGHNA and CDR2 is YNFKEQ in the germline V gene. V lost 3 bases and J lost 2, with 12 bases in between. The CDR3 region has the DNA TGTGCCAGCAGCCAGGGACAAGTGTCCACAGATACGCAGTATTTT. Protein: CASSQGQVSTDTQYF.

The CDR3 loop is CSAPVRANTEAFF. CDR3 in DNA: TGCAGTGCCCCCGTCCGGGCGAACACTGAAGCTTTCTTT. J is TRBJ1-1 and V is TRBV20-1, with D hard to call. From germline, CDR1 is DFQATT and CDR2 SNEGSKA (reference sequence). The CDR3 length is 13 residues. The germline V and J ends were trimmed by 6 bases and 1 base, with 12 bases remaining between them.

The rearrangement links TRBV11-2 to TRBJ1-2; D remains ambiguous. Germline V lookup: CDR1 SGHAT, CDR2 FQNNGV. V was cut by 1 base and J by 4 bases, with 7 bases left in between. This CDR3 has 13 residues. The CDR3 loop reads CASSLAGGYGYTF. In nucleotides, the CDR3 is TGTGCCAGCAGCTTAGCTGGCGGCTATGGCTACACCTTC.

Concerning this clonotype: At one of its ends the junction is not consistent with the germline gene, which may arise from a read error. V usage is TRBV7-7 and J usage is TRBJ2-5, with D possibly matching TRBD1 (6 bases). Germline loops: CDR1 SSHAT, CDR2 FNYEAQ (reference sequence). The CDR3 runs to 15 residues. The CDR3 protein is CASSLGAGELETQYF. In nucleotides, the CDR3 is TGTGCTAGCAGCTTGGGTGCAGGGGAGTTAGAGACCCAGTACTTC.

This chain joins TRBV12-3 or TRBV12-4 and TRBJ1-2, with a possible D match to TRBD1 (5 bases). Trimming cost V 3 bases and J 8 bases, with 13 bases left between them. The length of the CDR3 is 13 residues. This CDR3 is CASSFSGTGGYTF. The DNA for the CDR3 is TGTGCCAGCAGTTTTTCCGGGACCGGAGGCTACACCTTC.

The gene calls are TRBV5-6 and TRBJ2-5, with 12 bases that match TRBD2. The V gene's germline CDR1 is SGHDT and CDR2 YYEEEE. The CDR3 is 15 residues long. Trimming removed 5 bases from V and 2 bases from J; junction bases left unmatched: 4. In DNA, the CDR3 is TGTGCCAGCAGTTTTGGACTAGCGGGGCAAGAGACCCAGTACTTC. This sequence encodes CASSFGLAGQETQYF.

The chain combines TRBV6-4 with TRBJ1-5; weak D call: TRBD1 (5 bases). The germline V gene has CDR1 MRHNA and CDR2 SNTAGT. V was trimmed by 3 bases and J by 0 bases, leaving 15 bases between them. The CDR3 consists of 17 residues. CDR3 protein: CASSEKGTLYSNQPQHF. CDR3 coding DNA: TGTGCCAGCAGTGAAAAAGGGACTCTTTATAGCAATCAGCCCCAGCATTTT.

The V and J genes are TRBV28 and TRBJ2-7; D is ambiguous. The V end was cut by 5 bases, the J end by 2 bases, with 7 bases between. The CDR3 is 12 residues long. Germline CDR1 and CDR2: MDHEN and SYDVKM. CDR3 protein: CASSRATYEQYF. For the CDR3, the DNA is TGTGCCAGCAGTCGGGCCACCTACGAGCAGTACTTC.

The chain recombines TRBV10-3 with TRBJ1-4; D may be TRBD1 (6 bases). Germline assignment: CDR1 ENHRY and CDR2 SYGVKD. With 2 bases removed from V and 5 bases from J, the gap between germline ends came to 6 bases. The CDR3 extends over 13 amino acids. DNA for the CDR3: TGTGCCATCAGTGAGGGACAGAATGAAAAACTGTTTTTT. It is translated as CAISEGQNEKLFF.

The chain uses TRBV12-3 or TRBV12-4 and TRBJ1-5; 7 bases are shared with TRBD1. This CDR3 has 14 residues. Trimming cost V 4 bases and J 3 bases; bases outside gene matches: 3. Here the CDR3 reads CASSSGQYNQPQHF. CDR3 sequence (DNA): TGTGCCAGCAGTTCGGGACAGTACAATCAGCCCCAGCATTTT.

The rearrangement links TRBV10-1 to TRBJ2-1; D gene ambiguous. CDR3 size: 16 residues. Germline V lookup: CDR1 WNHNN, CDR2 SYGVQD (reference sequence). Trimming took 5 bases from V and 0 from J, leaving 14 bases between them. CDR3 DNA sequence: TGCGCCAGCAGTCCCCCAGGCGTGAGCTCCTACAATGAGCAGTTCTTC. Protein: CASSPPGVSSYNEQFF.

The V call is TRBV18, the J call TRBJ2-1; weak D call: TRBD2 (6 bases). Germline loops: CDR1 KGHSH, CDR2 LQKENI. Between the trimmed V and J ends, which lost 2 bases and 0 bases, there was a span of 11 bases. The CDR3 consists of 16 residues. CDR3 sequence: CASSPFAGSSYNEQFF. In DNA, the CDR3 is TGTGCCAGCTCACCATTTGCGGGAAGCTCCTACAATGAGCAGTTCTTC.

The chain couples TRBV6-1 to TRBJ2-5; tentative D call: TRBD2 (6 bases). The germline V gene has CDR1 MNHNS and CDR2 SASEGT. V was shortened by 6 bases and J by 7 bases, with 27 bases between the two germline ends. This CDR3 comprises 17 residues. The CDR3 region is CASSRRDNARRSVTQYF. The CDR3 nucleotides are TGTGCCAGCAGCAGGCGGGATAACGCCCGGAGAAGCGTGACCCAGTACTTC.

This chain links TRBV20-1 with TRBJ2-5; maybe TRBD2 (5 bases). CDR1 DFQATT and CDR2 SNEGSKA come from the germline V gene (reference sequence). V was pared by 5 bases and J by 7 bases, with 20 bases between. This CDR3 is built from 14 residues. This chain's CDR3 is CSAHRGPPRGTQYF. The DNA for the CDR3 is TGCAGTGCTCATCGGGGTCCCCCCCGAGGGACCCAGTACTTC.

CDR3 loop: CASSRDGGFTDTQYF. The CDR3 region has the DNA TGTGCCAGCAGCAGAGACGGGGGATTCACAGATACGCAGTATTTT. The V and J genes are TRBV9 and TRBJ2-3; D is possibly TRBD2 (6 bases). The CDR3 contains 15 residues. CDR1 and CDR2 from the germline V gene are SGDLS and YYNGEE. Trimming shortened V by 4 bases and J by 2 bases, and 14 bases separated the two germline ends.

This chain links TRBV5-1 with TRBJ1-1; no clear D. The V and J ends lost 0 bases and 7 bases respectively, with 16 bases between them. Germline loops: CDR1 SGHRS, CDR2 YFSETQ. The CDR3 has 15 amino acids. The CDR3 is CASSLDLIPAVEAFF. CDR3 coding DNA: TGCGCCAGCAGCTTGGATTTGATCCCTGCAGTTGAAGCTTTCTTT.

The CDR3 DNA reads TGTGCCAGCAGTGAAGGGACACCCCGAACCATATATTTT. The encoded protein is CASSEGTPRTIYF. The rearrangement joins TRBV2 to TRBJ1-3, with D possibly TRBD1 on 5 matching bases. CDR1 and CDR2 from the germline V gene are SNHLY and FYNNEI. This CDR3 region has 13 residues. The V end was cut by 1 base, the J end by 10 bases, with 11 bases between.

V and J are TRBV5-1 and TRBJ2-1; D might be TRBD2 (6 bases). CDR1 and CDR2 from the germline V gene are SGHRS and YFSETQ. Trimming removed 4 bases from V and 6 bases from J, with 17 bases in between. CDR3 length: 15 amino acids. The DNA of the CDR3 is TGCGCCAGCAGCCATTATGGGGACTTCTTCAATGAGCAGTTCTTC. Translating gives CASSHYGDFFNEQFF.

The chain couples TRBV19 to TRBJ2-7; tentative D call: TRBD1 (6 bases). The CDR3 has 16 residues. Germline CDR1 and CDR2: LNHDA and SQIVND (reference sequence). Between the trimmed V and J ends, which lost 5 bases and 0 bases, there was a span of 17 bases. This CDR3 is CASSGRAGVSSYEQYF. CDR3 in DNA: TGTGCCAGTAGTGGGAGAGCAGGGGTAAGCTCCTACGAGCAGTACTTC. The full variable domain, its missing parts supplied by reference TRBV19 and TRBJ2-7, is DGGITQSPKYLFRKEGQNVTLSCEQNLNHDAMYWYRQDPGQGLRLIYYSQIVNDFQKGDIAEGYSVSREKKESFPLTVTSAQKNPTAFYLCASSGRAGVSSYEQYFGPGTRLTVT.